The clone carrying this TCR beta chain was seen just once. The data originate from a study of shared clonotypes between healthy human individuals. CDR3 length equals 15 residues. V shed 1 base and J shed 3 bases, with 13 bases lying between them. Germline V gene lookup returns CDR1 SGHVS and CDR2 FQNEAQ. Libraries were prepared by immunoSEQ multiplex PCR; TCRdb keeps only in-frame clonotypes and omits some of them. The data contain approximately 2.4 million clones, around 95% of them singletons. The chain carries TRBV7-8 and TRBJ2-7, with a tentative D call TRBD1 (6 bases). The origin of this receptor is a man aged 18 to 29 in good health. Sequencing was done on a sample of naive CD4+ T cells sorted from blood. Regarding subset: CD45RA+ positively selected. The CDR3 bases are TGTGCCAGCAGCTTAGGGTGGACAGAAAACTACGAGCAGTACTTC. This gives the protein CASSLGWTENYEQYF.